Listed below are T cell receptor beta chains from one sample, sequenced in a study of cytomegalovirus exposure and HLA in healthy donors. Using immunoSEQ multiplex PCR, the repertoire was profiled, and TCRdb retains in-frame clones only, with some absent. This sample has more than 200,000 clones, with around 70% found just once. The source material was PBMCs. These receptors all come from a middle-aged man in good health and CMV-seropositive. CDR3s include the opening cysteine and the closing phenylalanine or tryptophan. The D gene is left open where the match is weak. The size entry is marked missing in some rows and otherwise reads once, few, many or a size class.

D	V	length	size	J	DNA	CDR3
TRBD1	TRBV7-9	15	once	TRBJ1-4	TGTGCCAGCAGTCGTCACAGGGGAGAAGAGGAAAAACTGTTTTTT	CASSRHRGEEEKLFF
.	TRBV19	12	.	TRBJ2-3	TGTGCCAGTGGTGGACTGGCAGATACGCAGTATTTT	CASGGLADTQYF
TRBD2	TRBV4-1	14	.	TRBJ2-1	TGCGCCAGCAGCCCCCCCCGGGGGGACAATGAGCAGTTCTTC	CASSPPRGDNEQFF
TRBD1	TRBV5-6	16	.	TRBJ1-2	TGTGCCAGCAGAGACTCCGGGACAGGGGGGACCTATGGCTACACCTTC	CASRDSGTGGTYGYTF
TRBD2	TRBV7-3	17	.	TRBJ2-5	TGTGCCAGCAGCTTAATAGTAAGGACTAGCGGCCAAGAGACCCAGTACTTC	CASSLIVRTSGQETQYF
TRBD1	TRBV5-1	15	.	TRBJ1-1	TGCGCCAGCAGCTTGGGCGGGACAGGGTCCACTGAAGCTTTCTTT	CASSLGGTGSTEAFF
TRBD2	TRBV6-6	14	.	TRBJ2-5	TGTGCCAGCAGCCCAACTAGCGGGGGGACGATCCAGTACTTC	CASSPTSGGTIQYF
.	TRBV7-8	15	.	TRBJ2-3	TGTGCCAGCAGCTTAGACTTCGTAGATCACCGGGCGCAGTATTTT	CASSLDFVDHRAQYF
TRBD2	TRBV15	13	few	TRBJ2-5	TGTGCCACCAGCGGGGGGGGCCAAGAGACCCAGTACTTC	CATSGGGQETQYF
TRBD2	TRBV9	15	.	TRBJ2-1	TGTGCCAGCAGCGGGACTAGCGGGGGCTACAATGAGCAGTTCTTC	CASSGTSGGYNEQFF
TRBD2	TRBV6-1	13	.	TRBJ2-7	TGTGCCAGCAGAGGGAGGGGAACCTACGAGCAGTACTTC	CASRGRGTYEQYF
TRBD1	TRBV14	15	.	TRBJ1-1	TGTGCCAGCAGCCAAAGGAAACAGGGGAAGACTGAAGCTTTCTTT	CASSQRKQGKTEAFF
.	TRBV2	15	few	TRBJ1-6	TGTGCCAGCAGTGGGGCGAGCTCCTATAATTCACCCCTCCACTTT	CASSGASSYNSPLHF
.	TRBV2	11	.	TRBJ1-6	TGTGCCACTCAGGGGAATTCACCCCTCCACTTT	CATQGNSPLHF
TRBD1	TRBV2	17	once	TRBJ2-6	TGTGCCAGCAGTGGGGACAGGGGGCGGGTTGGGGCCAACGTCCTGACTTTC	CASSGDRGRVGANVLTF
.	TRBV21-1	19	.	TRBJ2-3	TGTGCCAGCAGCGCCTCCCCCGGGAGTACCCTCCCAAGCACAGATACGCAGTATTTT	CASSASPGSTLPSTDTQYF
.	TRBV6-1	15	.	TRBJ1-5	TGTGCCAGCTTTGGACAGCCGTATAGCAATCAGCCCCAGCATTTT	CASFGQPYSNQPQHF
.	TRBV9	15	.	TRBJ1-6	TGTGCCAGCAGCCCTCGGGAGGGTGGTAATTCACCCCTCCACTTT	CASSPREGGNSPLHF
TRBD1	TRBV5-6	14	.	TRBJ2-7	TGTGCCAGCAGCGCCGACAGGGGGCGAGGCGAGCAGTACTTC	CASSADRGRGEQYF
.	TRBV2	14	once	TRBJ2-1	TGTGCCAGCAGTGAAGGGACAGCGTACAATGAGCAGTTCTTC	CASSEGTAYNEQFF
.	TRBV7-2	16	medium-sized	TRBJ2-3	TGTGCCAGCAGCTCCCCCGGGGGGCCGGATGAAGATACGCAGTATTTT	CASSSPGGPDEDTQYF
.	TRBV6-5	16	.	TRBJ1-2	.	CASSFRARGEGYGYTF
.	TRBV28	14	.	TRBJ1-5	TGTGCCAGCAGGCCCGACGGGGTGGGACAGCCCCAGCATTTT	CASRPDGVGQPQHF
.	TRBV5-1	15	once	TRBJ1-1	TGCGCCAGCAGCTTGGCCGGAGGGTCGATCACTGAAGCTTTCTTT	CASSLAGGSITEAFF
.	TRBV5-6	14	.	TRBJ1-6	TGTGCCAGCAGCTTGGTCTCCGGGGATTCACCCCTCCACTTT	CASSLVSGDSPLHF
TRBD1	TRBV29-1	16	.	TRBJ1-1	TGCAGCGCCTCAAGACAGGGAAGCATCAGAAACACTGAAGCTTTCTTT	CSASRQGSIRNTEAFF
.	TRBV28	11	.	TRBJ2-7	TGTGCCAGCAGCTTACACTACGAGCAGTACTTC	CASSLHYEQYF
.	TRBV6-6	12	.	TRBJ2-5	TGTGCCAGCACCGGCGAGGGAGAGACCCAGTACTTC	CASTGEGETQYF
.	TRBV7-8	15	few	TRBJ1-3	TGTGCCAGCAGCCCCCAGGGCGTCGAGGGAAACACCATATATTTT	CASSPQGVEGNTIYF
.	TRBV6-5	12	.	TRBJ1-4	TGTGCCAGCAGTCCCCGGAGGGAAAAACTGTTTTTT	CASSPRREKLFF
TRBD1	TRBV5-1	15	.	TRBJ2-2	TGCGCCAGCAGCCTGGGACAGCCGAACACCGGGGAGCTGTTTTTT	CASSLGQPNTGELFF
.	TRBV5-8	15	once	TRBJ1-1	TGTGCCAGCAGCGCGTTCGGGAGTAAGAACACTGAAGCTTTCTTT	CASSAFGSKNTEAFF
TRBD1	TRBV5-1	14	.	TRBJ1-1	TGCGCCAGCAGCTCGGTACAGGGGGGGACTGAAGCTTTCTTT	CASSSVQGGTEAFF
.	TRBV11-2	16	.	TRBJ2-1	TGTGCCAGCAGCTCCAAGGTGGAGGGATCCTACAATGAGCAGTTCTTC	CASSSKVEGSYNEQFF
TRBD1	TRBV6-1	15	.	TRBJ1-4	TGTGCCAGCAGAGCCGGGACAGGGGTTAATGAAAAACTGTTTTTT	CASRAGTGVNEKLFF
.	TRBV11-2	14	.	TRBJ2-3	TGTGCCAGCAGCTTTACGACAGCCACAGATACGCAGTATTTT	CASSFTTATDTQYF
TRBD1	TRBV10-3	13	.	TRBJ2-7	TGTGCCAGCAGTTACGGGACAGGGAACGAGCAGTACTTC	CASSYGTGNEQYF
.	TRBV20-1	11	few	TRBJ1-1	TGCAGTGCTAGGAGGAACACTGAAGCTTTCTTT	CSARRNTEAFF
TRBD1	TRBV18	14	.	TRBJ1-4	TGTGCCAGCTCACTGACAGGGGCTAATGAAAAACTGTTTTTT	CASSLTGANEKLFF
TRBD2	TRBV19	17	.	TRBJ2-2	TGTGCCAGTTCTCGGACTCTAGCGGGGGGCTCCAGCCGGGAGCTGTTTTTT	CASSRTLAGGSSRELFF
TRBD1	TRBV5-1	13	few	TRBJ1-2	TGCGCCAGCAGCTTGGAGGGACAGGATGGCTACACCTTC	CASSLEGQDGYTF
.	TRBV29-1	11	.	TRBJ2-1	TGCAGCGTTCTTACGGGGTATGAGCAGTTCTTC	CSVLTGYEQFF
TRBD2	TRBV4-3	15	many	TRBJ2-1	TGCGCCAGCAGCCAGAGACTAGCCTCCTACAATGAGCAGTTCTTC	CASSQRLASYNEQFF
.	TRBV27	15	.	TRBJ1-4	TGTGCCAGCAGACCCCATACAGGGTTTGCGAGAAAACTGTTTTTT	CASRPHTGFARKLFF
.	TRBV6-5	15	.	TRBJ1-6	TGTGCCAGCAGTTTATCGACAGGACTAGGGTCACCCCTCCACTTT	CASSLSTGLGSPLHF
TRBD1	TRBV18	17	.	TRBJ1-2	TGTGCCAGCTCACCACCCTCAAAAGTTACAGGGGGTGGTGGCTACACCTTC	CASSPPSKVTGGGGYTF
TRBD1	TRBV10-1	17	.	TRBJ2-7	TGCGCCAGCAGTGAGTTGAGTTGGTCAACAGGGGGCCACGAGCAGTACTTC	CASSELSWSTGGHEQYF
.	TRBV5-1	14	.	TRBJ2-7	TGCGCCAGCAGCTTCGAGGGAAACTCCTACGAGCAGTACTTC	CASSFEGNSYEQYF
TRBD1	TRBV2	15	.	TRBJ1-4	TGTGCCAGCAGGGGGCAGGGGGTAACTAATGAAAAACTGTTTTTT	CASRGQGVTNEKLFF
TRBD2	TRBV4-3	17	.	TRBJ2-2	TGCGCCAGCAGCCAAGGCGGGGGGGCGGCGGCGGCCGGGGAGCTGTTTTTT	CASSQGGGAAAAGELFF
.	TRBV18	17	.	TRBJ1-3	TGTGCCAGCTCACCACAGGCCCAGTCGGGTCCGCGAAACACCATATATTTT	CASSPQAQSGPRNTIYF
.	TRBV16	13	.	TRBJ1-1	TGTGCCAGCAGCCCAACGGGGAACACTGAAGCTTTCTTT	CASSPTGNTEAFF
.	TRBV6-5	14	.	TRBJ2-2	TGTGCCAGCAGTACCGGAAGAGGGTCCGGGGAGCTGTTTTTT	CASSTGRGSGELFF
TRBD1	TRBV6-6	16	.	TRBJ1-2	TGTGCCAGCAGTCTCACAGGGGTGAAAGCTAACTATGGCTACACCTTC	CASSLTGVKANYGYTF
.	TRBV4-1	15	.	TRBJ1-5	TGCGCCAGCAGCCGAACAGCGCGGGGGGATCAGCCCCAGCATTTT	CASSRTARGDQPQHF
TRBD1	TRBV28	14	.	TRBJ1-2	TGTGCCAGCATCGGGACAGGGGGTTTCTATGGCTACACCTTC	CASIGTGGFYGYTF
.	TRBV27	13	once	TRBJ1-2	TGTGCCAGCAGTATGGCCGGGGGTGATGGCTACACCTTC	CASSMAGGDGYTF